This TCR beta chain appears in the sequencing data of a study of blood T cell repertoires in COVID-19. Study context: The United States, Italy and Spain were the sources of the acute and convalescent COVID-19 samples. PBMCs, B-cell-depleted T cells, or T cells were the source of the cDNA or gDNA that made up the material.

Per the study methods: Estimation of nucleated cell counts relied on the amplification of reference gene primers. The repertoire was sequenced with immunoSEQ multiplex PCR; TCRdb's copy has only in-frame clones and lacks some. D and trimming come from the DNA, and the V and J calls and clone size come from that table. Among tens of thousands of clones listed, approximately 88% were seen once. CDR1 and CDR2 (germline): WNHNN, SYGVQD (reference sequence). The CDR3 covers 10 residues. Between the trimmed V and J ends, which lost 8 bases and 7 bases, there was a span of 9 bases. The chain uses TRBV10-1 and TRBJ2-7, with a weak D call TRBD1 (5 bases). The specimen sequenced was peripheral blood. The clonotype comes from a human donor in a cohort sampled during active COVID-19. The DNA of the CDR3 is TGCGCCAGCGGGGCAGAAGAGCAGTACTTC. It yields the protein CASGAEEQYF.